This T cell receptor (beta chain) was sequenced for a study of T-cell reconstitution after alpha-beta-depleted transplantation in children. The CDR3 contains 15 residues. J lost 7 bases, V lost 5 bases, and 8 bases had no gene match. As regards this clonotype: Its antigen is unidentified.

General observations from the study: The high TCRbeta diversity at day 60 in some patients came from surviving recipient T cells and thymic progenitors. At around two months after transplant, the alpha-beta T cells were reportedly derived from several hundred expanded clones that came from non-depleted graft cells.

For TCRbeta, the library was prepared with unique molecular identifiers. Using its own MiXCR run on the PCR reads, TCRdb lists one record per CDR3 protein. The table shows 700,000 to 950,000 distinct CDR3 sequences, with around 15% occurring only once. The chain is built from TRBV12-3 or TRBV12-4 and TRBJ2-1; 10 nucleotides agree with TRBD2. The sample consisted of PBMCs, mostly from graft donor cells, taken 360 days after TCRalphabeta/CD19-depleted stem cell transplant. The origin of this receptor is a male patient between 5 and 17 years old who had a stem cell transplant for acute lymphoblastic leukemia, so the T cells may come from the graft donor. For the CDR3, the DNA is TGTGCCAGCAGTCTGGGACTAGCGAGGGGGAATGAGCAGTTCTTC. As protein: CASSLGLARGNEQFF.